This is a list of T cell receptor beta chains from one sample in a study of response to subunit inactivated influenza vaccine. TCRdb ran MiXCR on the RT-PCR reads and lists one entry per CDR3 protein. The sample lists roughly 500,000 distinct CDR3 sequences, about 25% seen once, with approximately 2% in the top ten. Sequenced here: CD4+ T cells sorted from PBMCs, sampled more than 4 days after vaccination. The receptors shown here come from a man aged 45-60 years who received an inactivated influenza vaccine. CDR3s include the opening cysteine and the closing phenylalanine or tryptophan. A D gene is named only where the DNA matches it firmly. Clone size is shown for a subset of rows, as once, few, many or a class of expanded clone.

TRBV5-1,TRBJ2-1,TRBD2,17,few,CASSPVRASGGLNEQFF,TGCGCCAGCAGCCCCGTTAGGGCTAGCGGGGGTCTCAATGAGCAGTTCTTC
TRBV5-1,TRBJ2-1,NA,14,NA,CASSLGGGPGEQFF,TGCGCCAGCAGCTTAGGTGGGGGGCCGGGTGAGCAGTTCTTC
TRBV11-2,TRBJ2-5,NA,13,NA,CASSPRTKETQYF,TGTGCCAGCAGCCCGCGGACCAAAGAGACCCAGTACTTC
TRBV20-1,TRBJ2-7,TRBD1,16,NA,CSARAVFGQGAYEQYF,TGCAGTGCTAGAGCGGTATTTGGACAGGGGGCTTACGAGCAGTACTTC
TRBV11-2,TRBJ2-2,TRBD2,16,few,CASSLETSGRTGELFF,TGTGCCAGCAGCTTAGAGACTAGCGGGAGAACCGGGGAGCTGTTTTTT
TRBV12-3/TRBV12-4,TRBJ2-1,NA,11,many,CASRNKAEQFF,TGTGCCAGCAGGAACAAGGCTGAGCAGTTCTTC
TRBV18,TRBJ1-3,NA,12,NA,CATLNQGNTIYF,TGTGCCACCCTCAACCAGGGAAACACCATATATTTT
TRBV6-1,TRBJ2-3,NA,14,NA,CASTKGRGTDTQYF,TGTGCCAGCACCAAAGGTCGGGGCACAGATACCCAGTATTTT
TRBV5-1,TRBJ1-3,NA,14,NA,CASSPTTTGNTIYF,TGCGCCAGCAGCCCGACAACCACTGGAAACACCATATATTTT
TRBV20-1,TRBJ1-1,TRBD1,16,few,CSAWGTGDFMNTEAFF,TGCAGTGCCTGGGGGACAGGGGATTTTATGAACACTGAAGCTTTCTTT
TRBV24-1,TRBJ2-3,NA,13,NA,CATSDATLYTQYF,TGTGCCACCAGTGACGCGACTTTATACACGCAGTATTTT
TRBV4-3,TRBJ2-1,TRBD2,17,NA,CASSQHTSGSSGNEQFF,TGCGCCAGCAGCCAACACACTAGCGGGAGTTCGGGCAATGAGCAGTTCTTC
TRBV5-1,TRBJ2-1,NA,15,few,CASSLGASTYNEQFF,TGCGCCAGCAGCTTGGGCGCCAGCACTTACAATGAGCAGTTCTTC
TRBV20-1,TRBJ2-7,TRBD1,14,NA,CSAKQGQGAREQYF,TGCAGTGCCAAGCAGGGACAGGGGGCTAGGGAGCAGTACTTC
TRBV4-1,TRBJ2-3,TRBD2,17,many,CASSHRLAGGRTDTQYF,TGCGCCAGCAGCCACCGACTAGCGGGGGGTAGAACAGATACGCAGTATTTT
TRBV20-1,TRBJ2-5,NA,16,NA,CSANSRARGGRETQYF,TGCAGTGCTAACAGTCGAGCTAGAGGGGGGCGGGAGACCCAGTACTTC
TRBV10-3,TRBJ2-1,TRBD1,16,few,CAISSRTGVVYNEQFF,TGTGCCATCAGTTCCCGGACAGGTGTTGTCTACAATGAGCAGTTCTTC
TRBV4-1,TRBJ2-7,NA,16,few,CASSHNPSGGPYEQYF,TGCGCCAGCAGCCACAATCCGAGCGGAGGCCCCTACGAGCAGTACTTC
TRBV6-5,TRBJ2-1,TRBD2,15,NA,CASSFRVAGINEQFF,TGTGCCAGCAGTTTCCGGGTAGCGGGAATCAATGAGCAGTTCTTC
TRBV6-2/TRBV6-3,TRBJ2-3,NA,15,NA,CASSLGRTRADTQYF,TGTGCCAGCAGTCTGGGACGGACGAGGGCAGATACGCAGTATTTT
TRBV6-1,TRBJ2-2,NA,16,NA,CASSYALTANTGELFF,TGTGCCAGCAGTTACGCGTTGACTGCGAACACCGGGGAGCTGTTTTTT
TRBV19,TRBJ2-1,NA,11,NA,CASSIVSEQFF,TGTGCCAGTAGTATAGTCAGTGAGCAGTTCTTC
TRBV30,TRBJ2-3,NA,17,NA,CAWMPQVSHSSTDTQYF,TGTGCCTGGATGCCCCAAGTTAGTCACTCTAGCACAGATACGCAGTATTTT
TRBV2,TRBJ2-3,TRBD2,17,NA,CASSAPMGLAGTDTQYF,TGTGCCAGCAGCGCTCCGATGGGACTAGCTGGCACAGATACGCAGTATTTT
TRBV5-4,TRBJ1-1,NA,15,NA,CASNKQTASNTEAFF,TGTGCCAGCAACAAGCAGACAGCCTCGAACACTGAAGCTTTCTTT
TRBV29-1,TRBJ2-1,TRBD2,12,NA,CSVDGGVDEQFF,TGCAGCGTTGATGGGGGGGTGGATGAGCAGTTCTTC
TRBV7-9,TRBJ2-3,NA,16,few,CASSLVSWPSTDTQYF,TGTGCCAGCAGCTTAGTTTCATGGCCGAGCACAGATACGCAGTATTTT
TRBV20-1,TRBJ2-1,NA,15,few,CSAYSGRHSYNEQFF,TGCAGTGCTTACTCGGGGAGACATTCCTACAATGAGCAGTTCTTC
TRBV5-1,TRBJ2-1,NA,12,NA,CASSLEGWGQFF,TGCGCCAGCAGCTTGGAAGGCTGGGGGCAGTTCTTC
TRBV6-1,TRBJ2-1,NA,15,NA,CASRGGLAAYNEQFF,TGTGCCAGCAGGGGGGGGCTAGCGGCGTACAATGAGCAGTTCTTC
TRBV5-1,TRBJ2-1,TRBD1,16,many,CASSSPGTGPNNEQFF,TGCGCCAGCAGCTCTCCCGGGACAGGACCTAACAATGAGCAGTTCTTC
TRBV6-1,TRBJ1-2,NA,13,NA,CASIEGGIGGYTF,TGTGCCAGCATCGAAGGGGGGATCGGGGGCTACACCTTC
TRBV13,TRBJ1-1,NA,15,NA,CASSTKEGDKRGRFF,TGTGCCAGCAGCACAAAAGAGGGGGACAAGCGCGGACGCTTCTTT
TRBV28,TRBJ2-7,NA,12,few,CAAATGVYEQYF,TGTGCCGCCGCCACCGGAGTTTACGAGCAGTACTTC
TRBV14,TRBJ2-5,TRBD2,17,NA,CASSQDRGTSVQETQYF,TGTGCCAGCAGCCAAGATCGTGGGACTAGCGTTCAAGAGACCCAGTACTTC
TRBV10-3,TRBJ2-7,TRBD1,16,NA,CAISESRDRAPYEQYF,TGTGCCATCAGTGAGTCTCGGGACAGGGCTCCGTACGAGCAGTACTTC
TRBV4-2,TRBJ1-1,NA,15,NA,CASSQGMGGDTEAFF,TGTGCCAGCAGCCAGGGTATGGGGGGGGACACTGAAGCTTTCTTT
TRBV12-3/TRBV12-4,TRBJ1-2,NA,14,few,CASSTSATEGGYTF,TGTGCCAGCAGTACCTCCGCCACAGAAGGTGGCTACACCTTC
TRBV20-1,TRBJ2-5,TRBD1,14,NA,CSARDLDRGETQYF,TGCAGTGCTAGAGATCTTGACAGGGGAGAGACCCAGTACTTC
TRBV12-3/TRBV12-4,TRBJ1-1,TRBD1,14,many,CASSLGQPNTEAFF,TGCGCCAGCAGCCTGGGACAGCCGAACACTGAAGCTTTCTTT
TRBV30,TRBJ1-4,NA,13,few,CAWSTGGNEKLFF,TGTGCCTGGAGTACGGGGGGCAATGAAAAACTGTTTTTT
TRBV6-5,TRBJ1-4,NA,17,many,CASSYGQRSAKGEKLFF,TGTGCCAGCAGTTACGGGCAGAGGTCGGCGAAAGGGGAAAAACTGTTTTTT
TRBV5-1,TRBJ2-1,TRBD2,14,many,CASSPPSGSDEQFF,TGCGCCAGCAGCCCCCCTAGCGGGAGCGATGAGCAGTTCTTC
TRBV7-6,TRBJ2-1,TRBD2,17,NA,CASSFGLAESSYNEQFF,TGTGCCAGCAGCTTCGGACTAGCGGAAAGCTCCTACAATGAGCAGTTCTTC
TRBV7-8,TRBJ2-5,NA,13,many,CASSRELQETQYF,TGTGCCAGCTCCCGGGAACTTCAAGAGACCCAGTACTTC
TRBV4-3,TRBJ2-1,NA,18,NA,CASSQDYSRLRPYNEQFF,TGCGCCAGCAGCCAAGACTATTCGAGACTTAGGCCCTACAATGAGCAGTTCTTC
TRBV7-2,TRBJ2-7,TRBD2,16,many,CASSPTGLAGSYEQYF,TGTGCCAGCAGCCCAACGGGACTAGCGGGGTCCTACGAGCAGTACTTC
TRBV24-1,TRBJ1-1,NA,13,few,CATSDTQFSEAFF,TGTGCCACCAGTGATACACAGTTTTCTGAAGCTTTCTTT
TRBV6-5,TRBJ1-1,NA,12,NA,CASSNRQFRAFF,TGTGCCAGCAGTAATCGACAGTTTCGAGCTTTCTTT
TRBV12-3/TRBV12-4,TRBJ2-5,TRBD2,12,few,CASSTKPGLPYF,TGTGCCAGCAGTACCAAACCGGGACTACCTTACTTC
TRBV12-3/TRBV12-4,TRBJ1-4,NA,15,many,CASSRSASPPEKLFF,TGTGCCAGCAGTCGATCTGCATCACCGCCTGAAAAACTGTTTTTT
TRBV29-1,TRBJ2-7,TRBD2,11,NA,CSVGEGNEQYF,TGCAGCGTTGGGGAGGGTAACGAGCAGTACTTC